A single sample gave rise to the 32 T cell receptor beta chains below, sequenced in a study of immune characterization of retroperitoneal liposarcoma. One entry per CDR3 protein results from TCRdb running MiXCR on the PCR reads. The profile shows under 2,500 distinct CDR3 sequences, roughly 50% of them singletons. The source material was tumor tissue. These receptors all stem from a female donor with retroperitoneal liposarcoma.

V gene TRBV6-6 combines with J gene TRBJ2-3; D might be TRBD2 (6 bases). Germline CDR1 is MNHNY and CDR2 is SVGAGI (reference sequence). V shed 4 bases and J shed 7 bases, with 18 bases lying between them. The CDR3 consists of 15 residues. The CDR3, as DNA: TGTGCCAGCAGTTCTCCGGGAGTAGTGGCAAATACGCAGTATTTT. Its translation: CASSSPGVVANTQYF.

The chain's CDR3 is CASSLPPSGEDTDTQYF. The CDR3, as DNA: TGTGCCAGCAGCTTGCCTCCTAGCGGGGAAGACACAGATACGCAGTATTTT. The chain carries TRBV7-2 and TRBJ2-3, with 9 bases lining up with TRBD2. V dropped 3 bases and J dropped 2; count of bases not matched to a gene: 9. The CDR3 is 17 amino acids. Germline assignment: CDR1 SGHTA and CDR2 FQGNSA.

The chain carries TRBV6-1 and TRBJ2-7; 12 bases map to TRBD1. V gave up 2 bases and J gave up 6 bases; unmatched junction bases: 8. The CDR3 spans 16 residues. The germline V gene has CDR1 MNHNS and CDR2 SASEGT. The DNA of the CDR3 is TGTGCCAGCAGTGAATGGGAGGGGACAGGGGGCTCCGAGCAGTACTTC. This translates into CASSEWEGTGGSEQYF.

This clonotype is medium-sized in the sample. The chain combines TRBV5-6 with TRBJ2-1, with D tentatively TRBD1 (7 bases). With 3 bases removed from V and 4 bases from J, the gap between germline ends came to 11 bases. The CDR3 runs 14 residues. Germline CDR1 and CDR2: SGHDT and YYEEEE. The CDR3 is CASSSTGTYNEQFF. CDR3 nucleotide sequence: TGTGCCAGCAGCTCGACAGGGACTTACAATGAGCAGTTCTTC. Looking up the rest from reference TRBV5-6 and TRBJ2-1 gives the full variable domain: DAGVTQSPTHLIKTRGQQVTLRCSPKSGHDTVSWYQQALGQGPQFIFQYYEEEERQRGNFPDRFSGHQFPNYSSELNVNALLLGDSALYLCASSSTGTYNEQFFGPGTRLTVL.

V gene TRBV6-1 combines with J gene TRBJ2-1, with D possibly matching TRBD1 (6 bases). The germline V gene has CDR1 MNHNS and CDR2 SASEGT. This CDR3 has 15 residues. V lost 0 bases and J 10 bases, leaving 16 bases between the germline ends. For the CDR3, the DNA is TGTGCCAGCAGTGAAGCTCAGGACAGCGGCCACGAGCAGTTCTTC. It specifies CASSEAQDSGHEQFF.

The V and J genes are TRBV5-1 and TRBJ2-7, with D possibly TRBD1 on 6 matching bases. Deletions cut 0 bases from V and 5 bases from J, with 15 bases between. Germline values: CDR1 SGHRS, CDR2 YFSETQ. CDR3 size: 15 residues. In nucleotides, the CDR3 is TGCGCCAGCAGCTTGGCAACAGGGAAATCCCACGAGCAGTACTTC. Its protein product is CASSLATGKSHEQYF.

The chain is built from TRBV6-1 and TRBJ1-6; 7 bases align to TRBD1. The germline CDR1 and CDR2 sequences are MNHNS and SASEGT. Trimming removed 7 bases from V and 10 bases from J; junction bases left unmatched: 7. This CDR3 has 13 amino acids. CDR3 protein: CASKTGSHSPLHF. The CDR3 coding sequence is TGTGCCAGCAAGACAGGGTCCCACTCACCCCTCCACTTT.

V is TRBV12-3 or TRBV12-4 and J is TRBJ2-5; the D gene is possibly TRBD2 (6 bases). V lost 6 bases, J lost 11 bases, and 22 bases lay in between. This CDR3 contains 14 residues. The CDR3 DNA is TGTGCCAGCAGGGGGTCCGGGGGAGGAGATGAGCAGTACTTC. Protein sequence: CASRGSGGGDEQYF.

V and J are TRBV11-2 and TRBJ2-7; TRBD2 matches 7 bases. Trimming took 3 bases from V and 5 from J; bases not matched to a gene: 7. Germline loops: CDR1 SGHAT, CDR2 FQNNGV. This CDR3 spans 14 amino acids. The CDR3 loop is CASSLTSWIDEQYF. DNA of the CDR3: TGTGCCAGCAGCTTGACTAGCTGGATCGACGAGCAGTACTTC.

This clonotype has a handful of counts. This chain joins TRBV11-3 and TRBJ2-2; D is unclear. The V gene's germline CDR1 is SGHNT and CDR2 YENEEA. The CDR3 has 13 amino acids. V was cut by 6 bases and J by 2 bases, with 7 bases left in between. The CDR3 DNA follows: TGTGCCAGCAGTATTGGAAACACCGGGGAGCTGTTTTTT. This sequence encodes CASSIGNTGELFF.

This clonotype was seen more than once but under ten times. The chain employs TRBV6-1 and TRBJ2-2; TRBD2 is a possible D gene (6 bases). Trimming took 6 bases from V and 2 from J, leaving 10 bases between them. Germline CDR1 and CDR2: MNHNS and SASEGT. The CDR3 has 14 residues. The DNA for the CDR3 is TGTGCCAGCAGCCTGGGACTCAACACCGGGGAGCTGTTTTTT. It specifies CASSLGLNTGELFF.

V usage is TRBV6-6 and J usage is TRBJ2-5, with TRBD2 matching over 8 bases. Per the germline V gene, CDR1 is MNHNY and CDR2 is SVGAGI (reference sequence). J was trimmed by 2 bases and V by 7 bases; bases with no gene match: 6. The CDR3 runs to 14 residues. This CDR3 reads CASKVSGGQETQYF. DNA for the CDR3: TGTGCCAGCAAGGTTTCGGGGGGGCAAGAGACCCAGTACTTC.

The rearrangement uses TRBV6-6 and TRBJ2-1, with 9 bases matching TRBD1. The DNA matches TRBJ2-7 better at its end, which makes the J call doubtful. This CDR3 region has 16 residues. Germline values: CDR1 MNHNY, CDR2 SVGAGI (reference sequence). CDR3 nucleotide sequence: TGTGCCAGCAGTACTCGAGCGGGACAGGGTGTCTACGAGCAGTACTTC. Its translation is CASSTRAGQGVYEQYF.

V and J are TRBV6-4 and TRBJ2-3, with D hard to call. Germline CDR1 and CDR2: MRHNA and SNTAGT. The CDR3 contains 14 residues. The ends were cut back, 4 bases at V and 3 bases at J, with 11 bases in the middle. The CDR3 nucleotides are TGTGCCAGCAGTGGGGATTCCGGGACAGATACGCAGTATTTT. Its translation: CASSGDSGTDTQYF.

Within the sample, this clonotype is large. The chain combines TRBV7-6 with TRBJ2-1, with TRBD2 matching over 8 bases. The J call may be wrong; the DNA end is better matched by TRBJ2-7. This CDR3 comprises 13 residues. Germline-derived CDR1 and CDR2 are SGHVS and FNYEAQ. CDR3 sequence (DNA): TGTGCCAGCAGCCCGGGGGGGGTTGACGAGCAGTACTTC. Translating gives CASSPGGVDEQYF.

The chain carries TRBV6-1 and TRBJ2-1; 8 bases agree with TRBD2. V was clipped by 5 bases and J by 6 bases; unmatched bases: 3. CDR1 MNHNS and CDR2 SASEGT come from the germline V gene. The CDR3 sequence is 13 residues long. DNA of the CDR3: TGTGCCAGCAGTCCGGGACTAGTCAATGAGCAGTTCTTC. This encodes CASSPGLVNEQFF.

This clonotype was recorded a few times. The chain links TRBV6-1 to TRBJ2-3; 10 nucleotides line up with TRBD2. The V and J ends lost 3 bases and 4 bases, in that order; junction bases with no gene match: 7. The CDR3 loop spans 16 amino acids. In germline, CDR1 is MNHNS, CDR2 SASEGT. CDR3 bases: TGTGCCAGCAGTGATGGAGAGCGGGAGGGTGCAGATACGCAGTATTTT. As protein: CASSDGEREGADTQYF.

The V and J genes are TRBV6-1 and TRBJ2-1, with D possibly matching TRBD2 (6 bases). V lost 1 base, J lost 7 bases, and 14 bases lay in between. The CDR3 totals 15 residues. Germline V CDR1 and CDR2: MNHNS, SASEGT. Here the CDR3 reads CASSEDPGSGNEQFF. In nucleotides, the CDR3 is TGTGCCAGCAGTGAAGATCCGGGAAGCGGGAATGAGCAGTTCTTC.

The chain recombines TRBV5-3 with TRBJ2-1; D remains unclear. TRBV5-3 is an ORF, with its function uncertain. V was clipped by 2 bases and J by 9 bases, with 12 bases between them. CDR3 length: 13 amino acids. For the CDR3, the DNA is TGTGCCAGAAGCTTACTACGCCAATTTGAGCAGTTCTTC. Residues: CARSLLRQFEQFF.

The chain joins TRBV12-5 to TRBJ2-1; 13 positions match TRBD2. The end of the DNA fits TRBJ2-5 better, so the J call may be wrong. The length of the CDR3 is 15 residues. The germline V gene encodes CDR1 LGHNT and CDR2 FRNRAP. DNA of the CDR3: TGTGCTAGTGGTGCGGGACTAGCGGGGATAGAGACCCAGTACTTC. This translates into CASGAGLAGIETQYF.

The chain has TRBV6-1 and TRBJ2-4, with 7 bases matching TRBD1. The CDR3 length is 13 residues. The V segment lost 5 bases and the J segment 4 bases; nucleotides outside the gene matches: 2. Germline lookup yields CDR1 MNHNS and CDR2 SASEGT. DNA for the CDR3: TGTGCCAGCAGTTGGGACAGAAAAAACATTCAGTACTTC. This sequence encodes CASSWDRKNIQYF.

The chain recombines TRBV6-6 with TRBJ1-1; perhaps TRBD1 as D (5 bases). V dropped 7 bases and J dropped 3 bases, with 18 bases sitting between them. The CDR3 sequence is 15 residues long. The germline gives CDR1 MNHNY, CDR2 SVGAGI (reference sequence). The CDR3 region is CASTPPSGGDTEAFF. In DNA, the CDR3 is TGTGCCAGCACCCCTCCTTCGGGAGGGGACACTGAAGCTTTCTTT.

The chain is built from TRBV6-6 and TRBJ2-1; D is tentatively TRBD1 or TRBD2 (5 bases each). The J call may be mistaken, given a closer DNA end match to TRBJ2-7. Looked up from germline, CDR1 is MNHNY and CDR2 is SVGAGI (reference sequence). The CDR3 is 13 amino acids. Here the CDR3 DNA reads TGTGCCAGCAGTTACTTCCCCGGGGCCGAGCAGTACTTC. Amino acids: CASSYFPGAEQYF.

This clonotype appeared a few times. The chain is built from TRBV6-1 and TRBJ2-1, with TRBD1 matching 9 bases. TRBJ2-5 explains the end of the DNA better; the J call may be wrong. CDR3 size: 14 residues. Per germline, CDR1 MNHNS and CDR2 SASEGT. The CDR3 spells CASTPDRGQETQYF. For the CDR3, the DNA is TGTGCCAGCACCCCGGACAGGGGACAAGAGACCCAGTACTTC.

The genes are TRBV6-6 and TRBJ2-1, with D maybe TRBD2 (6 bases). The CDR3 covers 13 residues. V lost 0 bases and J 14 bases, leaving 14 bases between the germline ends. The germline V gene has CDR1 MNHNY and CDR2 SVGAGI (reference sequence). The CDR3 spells CASSYSLEGPKFF. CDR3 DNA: TGTGCCAGCAGTTACTCGCTGGAGGGCCCAAAGTTCTTC.

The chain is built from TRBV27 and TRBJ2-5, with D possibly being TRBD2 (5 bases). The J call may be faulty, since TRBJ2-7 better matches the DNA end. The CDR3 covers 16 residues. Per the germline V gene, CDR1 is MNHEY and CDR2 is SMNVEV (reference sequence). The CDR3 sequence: CASNPSSGVPSYEQYF. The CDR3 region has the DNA TGTGCCAGCAACCCTAGCTCCGGAGTTCCCTCCTACGAGCAGTACTTC.

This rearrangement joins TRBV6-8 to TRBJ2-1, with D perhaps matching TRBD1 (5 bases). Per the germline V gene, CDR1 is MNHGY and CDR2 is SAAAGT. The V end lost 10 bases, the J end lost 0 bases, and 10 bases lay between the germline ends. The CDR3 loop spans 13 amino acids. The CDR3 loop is CATRQSSYNEQFF. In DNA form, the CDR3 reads TGTGCCACCCGACAGAGCTCCTACAATGAGCAGTTCTTC.

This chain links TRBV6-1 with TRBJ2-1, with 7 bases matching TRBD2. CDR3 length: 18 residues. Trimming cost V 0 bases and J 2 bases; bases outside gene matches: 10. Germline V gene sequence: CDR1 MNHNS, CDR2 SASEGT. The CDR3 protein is CASSEALGGGRTYNEQFF. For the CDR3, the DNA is TGTGCCAGCAGTGAAGCGCTTGGGGGGGGTAGGACCTACAATGAGCAGTTCTTC.

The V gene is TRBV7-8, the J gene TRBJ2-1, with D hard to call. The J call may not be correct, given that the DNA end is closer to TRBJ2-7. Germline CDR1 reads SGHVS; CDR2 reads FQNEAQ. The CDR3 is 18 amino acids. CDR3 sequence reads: CASSLVGLTPTKSNEQYF. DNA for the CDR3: TGTGCCAGCAGCTTAGTGGGTCTAACTCCGACCAAGTCAAATGAGCAGTACTTC.

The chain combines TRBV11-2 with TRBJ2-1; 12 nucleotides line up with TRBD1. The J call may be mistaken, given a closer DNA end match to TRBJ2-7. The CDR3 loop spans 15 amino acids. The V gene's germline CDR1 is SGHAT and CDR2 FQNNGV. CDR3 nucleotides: TGTGCCAGCAGCTCCGGGACAGGGGGCTTCAACGAGCAGTACTTC. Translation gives CASSSGTGGFNEQYF.

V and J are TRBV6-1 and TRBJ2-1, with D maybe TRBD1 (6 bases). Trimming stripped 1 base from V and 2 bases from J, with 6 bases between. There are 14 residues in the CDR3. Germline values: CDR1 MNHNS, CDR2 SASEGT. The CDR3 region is CASSEGTAYNEQFF. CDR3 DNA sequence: TGTGCCAGCAGTGAAGGGACAGCCTACAATGAGCAGTTCTTC.

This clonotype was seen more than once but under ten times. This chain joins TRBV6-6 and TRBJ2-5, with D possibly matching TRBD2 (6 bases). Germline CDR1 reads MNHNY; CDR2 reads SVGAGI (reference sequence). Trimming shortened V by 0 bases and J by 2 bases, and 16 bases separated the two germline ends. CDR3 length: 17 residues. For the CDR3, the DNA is TGTGCCAGCAGTTACTCGAGAGGCGGGGCGGGGCAAGAGACCCAGTACTTC. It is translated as CASSYSRGGAGQETQYF.